The 4 T cell receptor beta chains presented below share a single source sample, sequenced in a study of blood T cell repertoires in COVID-19. Only in-frame clones appear in the TCRdb table, and some are missing; sequencing was by immunoSEQ multiplex PCR. The sample has just over 50,000 clones, roughly 84% seen once; the top ten hold around 4.6%. The sample was peripheral blood. The origin of the receptors is a man older than 75 with active COVID-19.

Only one count was recorded for this clone. This chain connects TRBV2 to TRBJ2-7, with 9 nucleotides matching TRBD1. Germline V gene data show CDR1 as SNHLY and CDR2 as FYNNEI. The CDR3 loop spans 17 amino acids. After removal of 1 base from V and 3 bases from J, the junction contained 10 bases not matched to a gene. The CDR3 DNA reads TGTGCCAGCAGTGAAGTTACTTGGGGACAGGGTAACTACGAGCAGTACTTC. This codes for CASSEVTWGQGNYEQYF.

The J gene is TRBJ2-2, the V gene TRBV9, with a possible D match to TRBD1 (5 bases). CDR1 SGDLS and CDR2 YYNGEE come from the germline V gene. CDR3 length equals 13 residues. V was cut by 1 base and J by 7 bases, with 8 bases left in between. CDR3 sequence: CASSVQGSGELFF. In DNA, the CDR3 is TGTGCCAGCAGCGTACAGGGAAGCGGGGAGCTGTTTTTT.

The chain couples TRBV7-2 to TRBJ2-5; tentatively, D is TRBD2 (7 bases). The CDR3 sequence is 14 residues long. Germline-derived CDR1 and CDR2 are SGHTA and FQGNSA. Trimming shortened V by 1 base and J by 5 bases, and 11 bases separated the two germline ends. CDR3 bases: TGTGCCAGCAGCTTAGAGGGGGGGTCGGAGACCCAGTACTTC. Amino acids: CASSLEGGSETQYF.

The chain joins TRBV9 to TRBJ2-7; TRBD2 matches 10 bases. J gave up 3 bases and V 0 bases, and 3 bases lay outside the gene matches. The CDR3 runs to 15 residues. Germline loops: CDR1 SGDLS, CDR2 YYNGEE. CDR3 protein: CASSVGGLAIYEQYF. The CDR3 coding sequence is TGTGCCAGCAGCGTAGGGGGACTAGCGATCTACGAGCAGTACTTC.